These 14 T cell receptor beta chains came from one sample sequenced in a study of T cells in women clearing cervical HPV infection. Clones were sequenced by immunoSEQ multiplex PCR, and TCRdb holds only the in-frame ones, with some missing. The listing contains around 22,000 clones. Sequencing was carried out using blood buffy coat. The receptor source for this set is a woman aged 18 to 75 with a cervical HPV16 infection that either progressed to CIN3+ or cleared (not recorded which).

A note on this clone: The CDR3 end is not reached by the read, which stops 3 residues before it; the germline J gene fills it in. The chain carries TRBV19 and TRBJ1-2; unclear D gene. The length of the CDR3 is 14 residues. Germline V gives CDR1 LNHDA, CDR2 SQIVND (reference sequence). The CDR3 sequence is CASSIDSVTDTYTF. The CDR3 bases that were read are TGTGCCAGTAGTATAGATTCGGTCACAGATACC.

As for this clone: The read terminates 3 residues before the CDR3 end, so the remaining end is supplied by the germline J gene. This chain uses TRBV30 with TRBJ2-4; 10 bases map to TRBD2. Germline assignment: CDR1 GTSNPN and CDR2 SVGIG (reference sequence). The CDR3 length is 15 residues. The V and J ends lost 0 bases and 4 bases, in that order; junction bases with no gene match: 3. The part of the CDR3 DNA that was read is TGTGCCTGGAGTGTACCGACTAGCGGGAAAAACATT. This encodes CAWSVPTSGKNI. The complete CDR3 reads CAWSVPTSGKNIQYF.

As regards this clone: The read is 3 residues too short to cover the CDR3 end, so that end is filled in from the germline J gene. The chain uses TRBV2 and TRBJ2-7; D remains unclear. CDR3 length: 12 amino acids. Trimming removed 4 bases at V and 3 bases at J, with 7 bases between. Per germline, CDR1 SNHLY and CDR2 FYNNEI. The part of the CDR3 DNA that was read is TGTGCCAGCAGTGTAGAGAGCTACGAG. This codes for CASSVESYE. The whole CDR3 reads CASSVESYEQYF.

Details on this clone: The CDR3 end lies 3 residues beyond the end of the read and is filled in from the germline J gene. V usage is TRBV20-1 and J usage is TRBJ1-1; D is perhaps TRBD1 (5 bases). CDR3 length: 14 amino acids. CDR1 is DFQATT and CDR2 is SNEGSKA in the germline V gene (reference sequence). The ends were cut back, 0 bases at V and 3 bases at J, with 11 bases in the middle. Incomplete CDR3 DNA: TGCAGTGCTAGAGATCTTGGAGGGGACACTGAA. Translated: CSARDLGGDTE. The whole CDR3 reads CSARDLGGDTEAFF.

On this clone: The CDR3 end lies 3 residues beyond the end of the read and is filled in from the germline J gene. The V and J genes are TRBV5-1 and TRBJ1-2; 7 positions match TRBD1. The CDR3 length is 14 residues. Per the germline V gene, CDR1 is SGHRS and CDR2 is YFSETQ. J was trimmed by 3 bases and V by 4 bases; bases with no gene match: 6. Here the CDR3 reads CASSPRTGDYGYTF. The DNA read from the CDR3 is TGCGCCAGCAGCCCCAGGACAGGCGACTATGGC.

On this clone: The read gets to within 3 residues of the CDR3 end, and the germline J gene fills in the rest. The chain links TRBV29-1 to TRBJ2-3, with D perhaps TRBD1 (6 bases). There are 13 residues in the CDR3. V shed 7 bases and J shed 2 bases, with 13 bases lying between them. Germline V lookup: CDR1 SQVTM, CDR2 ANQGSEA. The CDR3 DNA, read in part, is TGCAGCGATGGACAGACCTACACAGATACG. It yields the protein CSDGQTYTDT. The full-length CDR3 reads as CSDGQTYTDTQYF.

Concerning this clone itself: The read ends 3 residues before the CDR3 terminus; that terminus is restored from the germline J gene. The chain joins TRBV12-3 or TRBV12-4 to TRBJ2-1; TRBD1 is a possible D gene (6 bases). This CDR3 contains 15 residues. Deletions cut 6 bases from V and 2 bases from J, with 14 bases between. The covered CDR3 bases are TGTGCCAGCAGAAAAACAGGGAGAGCCTACAATGAG. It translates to CASRKTGRAYNE. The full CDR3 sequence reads CASRKTGRAYNEQFF.

The CDR3 reads CASSRDRVTNTGELFF. CDR3 bases read: TGCGCCAGCTCCCGGGACAGGGTCACGAACACCGGGGAG. The chain recombines TRBV5-1 with TRBJ2-2, with TRBD1 matching over 9 bases. The read ends 3 residues early relative to the CDR3; the germline J gene fills the gap. There are 16 residues in the CDR3. With 7 bases clipped from V and 0 bases from J, the junction kept 7 bases outside the gene matches. Germline CDR1 reads SGHRS; CDR2 reads YFSETQ.

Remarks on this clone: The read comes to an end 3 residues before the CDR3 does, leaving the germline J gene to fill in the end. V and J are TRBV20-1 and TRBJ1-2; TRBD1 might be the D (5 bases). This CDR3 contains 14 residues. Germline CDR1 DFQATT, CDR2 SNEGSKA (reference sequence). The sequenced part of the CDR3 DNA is TGCAGTGCTAGAATCTTAGACAGCGCGGAAGGC. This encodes CSARILDSAEG. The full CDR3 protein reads CSARILDSAEGYTF.

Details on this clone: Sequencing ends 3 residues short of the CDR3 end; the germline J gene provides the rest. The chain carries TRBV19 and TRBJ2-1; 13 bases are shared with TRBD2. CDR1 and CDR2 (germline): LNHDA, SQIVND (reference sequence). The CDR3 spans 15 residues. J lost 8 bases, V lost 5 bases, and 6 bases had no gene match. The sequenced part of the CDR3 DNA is TGTGCCAGTAGTCCCCGGACTAGCGGGAGATATGAG. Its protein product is CASSPRTSGRYE. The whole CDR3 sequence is CASSPRTSGRYEQFF. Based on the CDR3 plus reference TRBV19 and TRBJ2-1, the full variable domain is DGGITQSPKYLFRKEGQNVTLSCEQNLNHDAMYWYRQDPGQGLRLIYYSQIVNDFQKGDIAEGYSVSREKKESFPLTVTSAQKNPTAFYLCASSPRTSGRYEQFFGPGTRLTVL.

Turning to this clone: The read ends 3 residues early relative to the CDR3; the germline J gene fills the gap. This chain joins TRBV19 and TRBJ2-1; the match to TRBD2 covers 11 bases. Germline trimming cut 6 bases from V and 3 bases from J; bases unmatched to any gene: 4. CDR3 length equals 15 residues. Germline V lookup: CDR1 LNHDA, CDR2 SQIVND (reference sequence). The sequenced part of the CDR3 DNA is TGTGCCAGTAGGCCCGGGACTAGCGGCTACAATGAG. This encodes CASRPGTSGYNE. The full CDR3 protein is CASRPGTSGYNEQFF.

The CDR3 here is CASSFNLASGFRYEQYF. CDR3 DNA, as far as it was read: TGTGCCAGCAGTTTCAATTTGGCTAGCGGTTTCCGCTACGAG. The rearrangement uses TRBV28 and TRBJ2-7; TRBD2 matches 7 bases. The read terminates 3 residues ahead of where the CDR3 ends, so the germline J gene completes it. This CDR3 is 17 amino acids long. The J segment lost 3 bases and the V segment lost 3 bases, leaving 14 bases of the junction unmatched. Germline assignment: CDR1 MDHEN and CDR2 SYDVKM.

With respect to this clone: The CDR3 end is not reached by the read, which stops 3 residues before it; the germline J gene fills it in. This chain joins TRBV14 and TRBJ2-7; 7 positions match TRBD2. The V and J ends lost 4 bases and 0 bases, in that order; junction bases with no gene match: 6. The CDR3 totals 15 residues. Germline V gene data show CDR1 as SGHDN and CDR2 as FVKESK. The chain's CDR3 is CASSPRAGVSYEQYF. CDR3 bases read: TGTGCCAGCAGCCCGCGTGCGGGGGTCTCCTACGAG.

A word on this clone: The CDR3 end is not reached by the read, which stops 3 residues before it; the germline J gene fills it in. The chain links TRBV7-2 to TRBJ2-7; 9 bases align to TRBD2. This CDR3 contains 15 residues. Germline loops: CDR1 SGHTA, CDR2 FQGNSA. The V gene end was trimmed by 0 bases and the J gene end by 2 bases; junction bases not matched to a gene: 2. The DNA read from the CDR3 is TGTGCCAGCAGCTTAGCTTCTAGCGGGGCCTACGAG. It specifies CASSLASSGAYE. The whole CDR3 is CASSLASSGAYEQYF.